Listed below are T cell receptor beta chains from one sample, sequenced in a study of blood T cell repertoires in COVID-19. Profiling relied on immunoSEQ multiplex PCR, and the TCRdb table lists in-frame clones only, not all of them. The sample has approximately 260,000 clones, around four fifths seen once. The sample was PBMCs or T cells enriched from blood (not recorded which). These receptor sequences come from a man aged 30 to 45 with acute COVID-19. CDR3s include the opening cysteine and the closing phenylalanine or tryptophan. Each record gives: V gene, D gene, J gene, clone size, CDR3 protein, CDR3 DNA. D genes are given only for firm matches. Clone size, where shown, is once, few, many, or a class for clones that have expanded.

>TRBV7-3|.|TRBJ2-3|.
CASSLSGGGADTQYF
TGTGCCAGCAGCTTAAGTGGGGGAGGCGCAGATACGCAGTATTTT
>TRBV6-1|TRBD2|TRBJ2-3|many
CASSEASGGATDTQYF
TGTGCCAGCAGTGAAGCTAGCGGGGGGGCCACAGATACGCAGTATTTT
>TRBV14|.|TRBJ1-1|few
CASSQVSHPNTEAFF
TGTGCCAGCAGCCAAGTGAGTCACCCCAACACTGAAGCTTTCTTT
>TRBV5-4|.|TRBJ2-5|.
CASSLRQGGETQYF
TGTGCCAGCAGCTTGAGACAAGGAGGAGAGACCCAGTACTTC
>TRBV28|TRBD1|TRBJ1-3|.
CAGQGARGNTIYF
TGTGCCGGGCAGGGGGCGCGTGGAAACACCATATATTTT
>TRBV4-3|TRBD1|TRBJ1-4|medium-sized
CASSHSEGGRGFTNEKLFF
TGCGCCAGCAGCCATTCTGAAGGGGGCAGAGGATTCACTAATGAAAAACTGTTTTTT
>TRBV5-5|.|TRBJ2-1|.
CASSQTTGLGNEQFF
TGTGCCAGCAGCCAGACGACAGGCCTTGGGAATGAGCAGTTCTTC
>TRBV28|.|TRBJ2-2|.
CASSLYRAGELFF
TGTGCCAGCAGTTTATACAGGGCCGGGGAGCTGTTTTTT
>TRBV15|.|TRBJ2-6|many
CATSRESGTGANVLTF
TGTGCCACCAGCAGAGAATCGGGGACTGGGGCCAACGTCCTGACTTTC
>TRBV6-6|.|TRBJ1-1|.
CASSRDNSAGRYTEAFF
TGTGCCAGCAGTCGCGATAACTCAGCGGGCCGGTACACTGAAGCTTTCTTT
>TRBV6-5|.|TRBJ1-5|.
CASANQGFNQPQHF
TGTGCCAGCGCTAATCAGGGATTCAATCAGCCCCAGCATTTT
>TRBV29-1|.|TRBJ1-5|.
CSRFYSACSNQPQHF
TGCAGCAGATTCTACAGTGCCTGTAGCAATCAGCCCCAGCATTTT
>TRBV30|.|TRBJ1-5|.
CAWSVPPGHSNQPQHF
TGTGCCTGGAGTGTACCGCCAGGGCATAGCAATCAGCCCCAGCATTTT
>TRBV29-1|.|TRBJ2-5|once
CSVAASAGETQYF
TGCAGCGTCGCGGCCTCGGCGGGGGAGACCCAGTACTTC
>TRBV6-4|.|TRBJ1-4|.
CASSDPPGEKLFF
TGTGCCAGCAGTGACCCACCCGGTGAAAAACTGTTTTTT
>TRBV12-3/TRBV12-4|.|TRBJ2-2|.
CASSLSRPGELFF
TGTGCCAGCAGTTTAAGCCGTCCCGGGGAGCTGTTTTTT
>TRBV6-5|TRBD1|TRBJ2-1|.
CASSRDSNEQFF
TGTGCCAGCAGTAGGGACAGCAATGAGCAGTTCTTC
>TRBV28|TRBD1|TRBJ1-5|.
CASSTAGQGADQPQHF
TGTGCCAGCAGTACGGCGGGACAGGGGGCAGATCAGCCCCAGCATTTT
>TRBV29-1|.|TRBJ1-2|.
CSVDTANYGYTF
TGCAGCGTTGATACAGCTAACTATGGCTACACCTTC
>TRBV6-4|TRBD2|TRBJ2-1|.
CASSPNPLAGGDNEQFF
TGTGCCAGCAGTCCGAACCCCCTAGCGGGAGGGGACAATGAGCAGTTCTTC
>TRBV7-2|.|TRBJ2-3|.
CASSPRRDPDTQYF
TGTGCCAGCAGCCCCCGGAGAGACCCAGATACGCAGTATTTT
>TRBV9|.|TRBJ1-2|.
CASSLTSGSIYGYTF
TGTGCCAGCAGCCTAACTTCCGGGTCGATTTATGGCTACACCTTC
>TRBV5-1|TRBD1|TRBJ1-1|.
CASSSGTGYTEAFF
TGCGCCAGCAGCTCCGGGACAGGCTACACTGAAGCTTTCTTT
>TRBV5-1|.|TRBJ2-5|.
CASSLEQRSGETQYF
TGCGCCAGCAGCTTGGAACAACGCAGCGGGGAGACCCAGTACTTC
>TRBV30|.|TRBJ2-6|.
CACPPRTGPGANVLTF
TGTGCCTGCCCCCCACGAACTGGTCCTGGGGCCAACGTCCTGACTTTC
>TRBV21-1|.|TRBJ2-2|.
CASSKKRESTGELFF
TGTGCCAGCAGCAAGAAGAGGGAGAGCACCGGGGAGCTGTTTTTT
>TRBV6-1|TRBD1|TRBJ1-6|.
CASSEGTGSGSYNSPLHF
TGTGCCAGCAGTGAAGGGACAGGGTCGGGATCCTATAATTCACCCCTCCACTTT
>TRBV7-8|TRBD1|TRBJ1-2|.
CASSQGTGGAVLYGYTF
TGTGCCAGCAGCCAGGGGACAGGGGGCGCGGTTCTCTATGGCTACACCTTC
>TRBV5-8|.|TRBJ1-1|.
CASSYRQAPEAFF
TGTGCCAGCAGCTATCGACAGGCTCCTGAAGCTTTCTTT
>TRBV24-1|.|TRBJ2-2|.
CATSDFRSNTGELFF
TGTGCCACCAGTGATTTTCGCAGTAACACCGGGGAGCTGTTTTTT
>TRBV29-1|TRBD1|TRBJ1-4|.
CSACRQGPNEKLFF
TGCAGCGCATGCCGACAGGGACCAAATGAAAAACTGTTTTTT
>TRBV5-8|TRBD2|TRBJ2-4|.
CASSSPGLALSKNIQYF
TGTGCCAGCAGCTCTCCGGGACTAGCTTTATCCAAAAACATTCAGTACTTC
>TRBV21-1|.|TRBJ1-5|.
CASSVRDRSSNQPQHF
TGTGCCAGCAGCGTCCGGGACAGGAGTAGCAATCAGCCCCAGCATTTT
>TRBV5-1|.|TRBJ2-3|.
CASSLGASTDTQYF
TGCGCCAGCAGCTTGGGGGCTTCCACAGATACGCAGTATTTT
>TRBV6-2/TRBV6-3|.|TRBJ2-2|.
CASSYQKDTGELFF
TGTGCCAGCAGTTACCAGAAAGACACCGGGGAGCTGTTTTTT
>TRBV19|.|TRBJ1-1|.
CASHTITSNTEAFF
TGTGCCAGCCATACAATAACCTCGAACACTGAAGCTTTCTTT
>TRBV5-1|.|TRBJ1-4|.
CASSQTVLDEKLFF
TGCGCCAGCAGCCAAACCGTACTAGATGAAAAACTGTTTTTT
>TRBV5-5|TRBD1|TRBJ2-5|.
CASSFPGQGRLSEETQYF
TGTGCCAGCAGTTTTCCCGGACAGGGGCGATTGTCGGAAGAGACCCAGTACTTC
>TRBV19|.|TRBJ1-5|.
CASSAPEVQPQHF
TGTGCCAGTAGTGCCCCCGAGGTTCAGCCCCAGCATTTT
>TRBV6-5|.|TRBJ1-6|.
CASSSRTAGSPLHF
TGTGCCAGCAGCTCCCGGACAGCCGGCTCACCCCTCCACTTT